This T cell receptor beta chain was obtained from a study of T-cell memory formation after mild COVID-19. Whole-study findings and limits: Clones contracting across day 15 to 85 had a balanced CD4/CD8 profile; later expanding clones leaned CD4+. The appearance of some responding clones in pre-infection memory suggested that cross-reactive memory joined. CD8+ contracting clones occupied EMRA, while CD4+ ones occupied mainly CM and EM.

This CDR3 comprises 14 residues. Germline CDR1 and CDR2: SEHNR and FQNEAQ (reference sequence). Deletions cut 0 bases from V and 4 bases from J, with 10 bases between. Comments on this clonotype: As yet, its antigen is unknown.

TCRdb ran MiXCR on the 5' RACE reads and lists one entry per CDR3 protein. The table includes 75,000 to 95,000 distinct CDR3 sequences, around 15% detected once. The receptor comes from a man aged 18-30 years who had mild COVID-19 (a few samples of this study predate the infection). Cell type and time point are not known. This chain connects TRBV7-9 to TRBJ2-7; D uncertain. Input material: PBMCs or a T cell subset sorted from them (not recorded which). For the CDR3, the DNA is TGTGCCAGCAGCTTAGCTACTGCCACTTACGAGCAGTACTTC. It yields the protein CASSLATATYEQYF.